This T cell receptor (beta chain) originates from a study of blood T cell repertoires in COVID-19. Generated by immunoSEQ multiplex PCR, the TCRdb table keeps only in-frame clones and is missing some. Altogether under 350,000 clones are present, around 86% being singletons, with the ten largest covering about 4%. Participant-reported clinical history was the basis for cohort assignment. This CDR3 region has 13 residues. Germline assignment: CDR1 GTSNPN and CDR2 SVGIG (reference sequence). J was trimmed by 8 bases and V by 5 bases; bases with no gene match: 6. This receptor was obtained from a man aged 30 to 45 who had recovered from COVID-19. The sample consisted of PBMCs or T cells enriched from blood (not recorded which). The V and J genes are TRBV30 and TRBJ1-4; TRBD1 matches 9 bases. The CDR3, as DNA: TGTGCCTGGGGGACAGGGCGAGGGGAAAAACTGTTTTTT. Its protein product is CAWGTGRGEKLFF.